A selection of T cell receptor beta chains follows, all from one sample in a study of pediatric ulcerative colitis. TCRdb keeps only in-frame clones here, not all; method: immunoSEQ multiplex PCR. The repertoire holds tens of thousands of clones, with roughly 70% as singletons. The specimen sequenced was gut tissue. The receptors come from a boy aged 10-17 years with severe ulcerative colitis. Both conserved end residues are part of each CDR3. A D gene is named only where the DNA matches it firmly. A clone size is listed for some rows: how often the clone was seen (once, few, many), or a class if it is expanded.

V gene	J gene	D gene	clone size	CDR3 DNA	CDR3 protein
TRBV5-6	TRBJ1-2	NA	few	TGTGCCAGCAGCTTGTACAGCTCAACTATGGCTGGCTACACCTTC	CASSLYSSTMAGYTF
TRBV7-9	TRBJ1-6	NA	NA	TGTGCCAGCAGCAGCATGAATTATAATTCACCCCTCCACTTT	CASSSMNYNSPLHF
TRBV30	TRBJ1-2	NA	NA	TGTGCCTGGAGTGTTTTAAGCGGGGAAGGCTACACCTTC	CAWSVLSGEGYTF
TRBV4-2	TRBJ2-7	NA	NA	TGTGCCAGCAGTCAAGGGCCAGCTGGGACTGCCGCCTACGAGCAGTACTTC	CASSQGPAGTAAYEQYF
TRBV2	TRBJ1-2	TRBD1	NA	TGTGCCAGCTGGGGGACAGCGGTGGGCTATGGCTACACCTTC	CASWGTAVGYGYTF
TRBV6-5	TRBJ1-6	TRBD1	NA	TGTGCCAGCAGTTACGACAGGGGTAACTCCAATTCACCCCTCCACTTT	CASSYDRGNSNSPLHF
TRBV11-2	TRBJ1-6	NA	few	TGTGCCAGCAGCGTCTCCCGTAATTCACCCCTCCACTTT	CASSVSRNSPLHF
TRBV6-6	TRBJ1-2	NA	NA	TGTGCCAGCAGTACTGCCACCTCTCACACCTTC	CASSTATSHTF
TRBV2	TRBJ1-6	NA	NA	TGTGCCAGCAGTACCGGTCCCAAGAATTCACCCCTCCACTTT	CASSTGPKNSPLHF
TRBV29-1	TRBJ1-1	NA	NA	TGCAGCGTTGCGAACAGCTTGAACACTGAAGCTTTCTTT	CSVANSLNTEAFF
TRBV27	TRBJ2-1	TRBD2	once	TGTGCCAGCAGTTTATTTAGCGGGGGGGCCTCGACTGAGCAGTTCTTC	CASSLFSGGASTEQFF
TRBV11-2	TRBJ2-7	NA	NA	TGTGCCAGCAGCTTAGGAGACAGCTTCTACGAGCAGTACTTC	CASSLGDSFYEQYF
TRBV2	TRBJ2-1	NA	NA	TGTGCCAGCGGGGGGAGATCGGCGTTTTACAGTGAGCAGTTCTTC	CASGGRSAFYSEQFF
TRBV7-2	TRBJ1-1	NA	NA	TGTGCCAGCAGTTCTACAGTTAACACTGAAGCTTTCTTT	CASSSTVNTEAFF
TRBV7-9	TRBJ2-2	TRBD1	NA	TGTGCCAGCAGACCTCGGACAGGTGGTACCGGGGAGCTGTTTTTT	CASRPRTGGTGELFF
TRBV6-1	TRBJ2-7	TRBD1	NA	TGTGCCAGCAGCCCCACAGGGGTCCTCTCCTACGAGCAGTACTTC	CASSPTGVLSYEQYF
TRBV30	TRBJ2-7	NA	few	TGTGCCTGGAGTGTACACCTCAGCTCCTACGAGCAGTACTTC	CAWSVHLSSYEQYF
TRBV7-6	TRBJ1-4	TRBD1	few	TGTGCCAGCAGCCCAAGGGGGCGCCGTGAAAAACTGTTTTTT	CASSPRGRREKLFF
TRBV5-1	TRBJ2-5	NA	NA	TGCGCCAGCACCGTTGGTGGCAGGTCTTATGAGACCCAGTACTTC	CASTVGGRSYETQYF
TRBV6-4	TRBJ2-3	TRBD1	few	TGTGCCAGCAGTGACTCGAAGGGACAGGGCACAGATACGCAGTATTTT	CASSDSKGQGTDTQYF
TRBV28	TRBJ1-2	NA	few	TGTGCCAGCAGTCCCGGGGACTATGGCTACACCTTC	CASSPGDYGYTF
TRBV7-9	TRBJ1-5	NA	few	TGTGCCCGGTTGTTGTATAAGAATCAGCCCCAGCATTTT	CARLLYKNQPQHF
TRBV7-2	TRBJ1-1	NA	NA	TGTGCCAGCAGCTTACGGGCTATGAACGCTGAAGCTTTCTTT	CASSLRAMNAEAFF
TRBV28	TRBJ1-5	TRBD1	NA	TGTGCCAGCAGAGACAGGGTTGGCAATCAGCCCCAGCATTTT	CASRDRVGNQPQHF
TRBV30	TRBJ2-3	TRBD1	NA	TGTGCCTGGGATAACGCTGACAGGGCGGGCGCAGATACGCAGTATTTT	CAWDNADRAGADTQYF
TRBV29-1	TRBJ2-3	TRBD2	NA	TGCAGCGGACTAGCGGGTCTTCTCCCAGAGCGGCAGTATTTT	CSGLAGLLPERQYF
TRBV4-1	TRBJ1-2	NA	once	TGCGCCAGCAGCCTAGGAGGCATATTGACAGGTCATGGCTACACCTTC	CASSLGGILTGHGYTF
TRBV4-2	TRBJ2-7	TRBD2	once	TGTGCCAGCAGCCAAGTCGGTGTAGCGGGGAACTCCTACGAGCAGTACTTC	CASSQVGVAGNSYEQYF
TRBV19	TRBJ1-2	NA	NA	TGTGCCAGTAGCCGGGCGGGAGGGATTGATGGCTACACCTTC	CASSRAGGIDGYTF
TRBV7-2	TRBJ1-2	NA	NA	TGTGCCAGCAGCTTAGTTTACGGCTACACCTTC	CASSLVYGYTF
TRBV29-1	TRBJ2-3	NA	once	TGCAGCGTTACGGGGTCAGATACGCAGTATTTT	CSVTGSDTQYF
TRBV29-1	TRBJ2-3	TRBD2	NA	TGCAGCGCCGCCGTCGGGGGGGGCACAGATACGCAGTATTTT	CSAAVGGGTDTQYF
TRBV6-4	TRBJ1-5	NA	NA	TGTGCCAGCAGTGAAGGGGGTTATAGCAATCAGCCCCAGCATTTT	CASSEGGYSNQPQHF
TRBV30	TRBJ1-2	NA	NA	TGTGCCTGGAGTCGTGGGAGGGGTATGGGCTACACCTTC	CAWSRGRGMGYTF
TRBV7-9	TRBJ1-4	TRBD1	NA	TGTGCCAGCAGCTTGGGACAGGTTAATGAAAAACTGTTTTTT	CASSLGQVNEKLFF
TRBV6-1	TRBJ2-7	TRBD1	few	TGTGCCAGCAGCTACCGGGACAGGGACCACGAGCAGTACTTC	CASSYRDRDHEQYF
TRBV5-1	TRBJ2-3	TRBD2	few	TGCGCCAGCAGCTTGGGGGTGACTAGCGGCACAGATACGCAGTATTTT	CASSLGVTSGTDTQYF
TRBV6-1	TRBJ2-1	TRBD1	once	TGTGCCAGCAGTGGGGGGACAGGGACTTACAATGAGCAGTTCTTC	CASSGGTGTYNEQFF
TRBV5-8	TRBJ2-2	NA	NA	TGTGCCAGCAGCAAGGACAATCTCCGGGGATTCCGGGAGCTGTTTTTT	CASSKDNLRGFRELFF
TRBV9	TRBJ2-1	NA	NA	TGTGCCAGCAGCCCGACGGCGGGATCTCTCACCTCTAGGACTGAGCAGTTCTTC	CASSPTAGSLTSRTEQFF
TRBV6-1	TRBJ1-1	NA	NA	TGTGCCAGCAGACTCACGCACTCGGGCGGGACTGAAGCTTTCTTT	CASRLTHSGGTEAFF
TRBV10-3	TRBJ2-1	TRBD2	NA	TGTGCCATCAGCCCCGGACTAGCGGGGGGGCCTTTGGAGCAGTTCTTC	CAISPGLAGGPLEQFF
TRBV29-1	TRBJ1-3	TRBD1	NA	TGCAGCGTCGGGACAGGGGGCTCTGGAAACACCATATATTTT	CSVGTGGSGNTIYF
TRBV7-9	TRBJ2-5	TRBD2	once	TGTGCCAGCAGCCAAACCGGGACTAGCTCTAAAGAGACCCAGTACTTC	CASSQTGTSSKETQYF
TRBV5-5	TRBJ2-2	NA	few	TGTGCCAGCAGCTTGGTATCTACCGGGGAGCTGTTTTTT	CASSLVSTGELFF
TRBV10-2	TRBJ1-1	TRBD1	few	TGCGCCAGCAGGGCCGGGACAGGGAACACTGAAGCTTTCTTT	CASRAGTGNTEAFF
TRBV5-6	TRBJ2-1	NA	NA	TGTGCCAGCAGCTTGGTTACAGCCTACAATGAGCAGTTCTTC	CASSLVTAYNEQFF
TRBV30	TRBJ2-7	TRBD1	NA	TGTGCCTGGAGTCACAAGGGGGCCAGGAATTACGAGCAGTACTTC	CAWSHKGARNYEQYF